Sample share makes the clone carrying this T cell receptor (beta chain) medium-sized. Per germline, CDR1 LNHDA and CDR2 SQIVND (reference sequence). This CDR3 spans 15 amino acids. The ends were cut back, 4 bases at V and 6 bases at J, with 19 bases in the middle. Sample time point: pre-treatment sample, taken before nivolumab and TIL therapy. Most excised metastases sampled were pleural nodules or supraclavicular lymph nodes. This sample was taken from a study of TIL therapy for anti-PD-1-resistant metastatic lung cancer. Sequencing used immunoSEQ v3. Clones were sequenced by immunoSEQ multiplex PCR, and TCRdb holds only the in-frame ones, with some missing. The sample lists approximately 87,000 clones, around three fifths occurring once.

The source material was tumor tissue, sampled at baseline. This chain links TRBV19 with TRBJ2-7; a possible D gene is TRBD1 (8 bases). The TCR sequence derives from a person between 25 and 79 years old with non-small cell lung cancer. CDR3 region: CASSTPDRAGVEQYF. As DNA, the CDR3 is TGTGCCAGTAGTACCCCGGACAGGGCGGGAGTCGAGCAGTACTTC.